This T cell receptor beta chain was profiled in a study of T-cell memory formation after mild COVID-19. On the study more broadly: TCR clusters largely stayed donor specific.

Constant-segment primers served in 5'RACE that generated TCR alpha and TCR beta cDNA libraries bearing sample barcodes and UMIs. MiXCR was run by TCRdb on the 5' RACE reads, yielding one entry per CDR3 protein. Of 400,000 or so distinct CDR3 sequences in the sample, around 19% were seen once. This CDR3 contains 15 residues. J gave up 7 bases and V 8 bases, and 12 bases lay outside the gene matches. CDR1 SGHTA and CDR2 FQGNSA come from the germline V gene. Regarding the study as a whole: The study detected some responding clones in pre-infection memory, suggesting cross-reactive memory joined.

This clonotype is a singleton in its sample. The antigen is undetermined. The chain carries TRBV7-2 and TRBJ2-5, with TRBD2 matching 11 bases. This TCR came from an adult woman who had mild COVID-19 (a few samples of this study predate the infection). Cell type and time point are not known. Sequencing input: PBMCs or a T cell subset sorted from them (not recorded which). CDR3 loop: CASGLTSGTLRTQYF. CDR3 DNA sequence: TGTGCCAGCGGCCTGACTAGCGGGACCCTACGGACCCAGTACTTC. The entire variable domain, with the rest obtained from reference TRBV7-2 and TRBJ2-5, is as follows: GAGVSQSPSNKVTEKGKDVELRCDPISGHTALYWYRQSLGQGLEFLIYFQGNSAPDKSGLPSDRFSAERTGGSVSTLTIQRTQQEDSAVYLCASGLTSGTLRTQYFGPGTRLLVL.